The rows below give T cell receptor beta chains drawn from one sample of a study of blood T cell repertoires in COVID-19. Assay: immunoSEQ multiplex PCR; the TCRdb copy retains only in-frame clones and omits some. The sample holds about 170,000 clones; 74% are singletons and the top ten take less than 3%. The sequenced sample was peripheral blood. All receptors come from a woman of 80 years or more with acute or convalescent COVID-19. CDR3s leave out the opening cysteine and the closing phenylalanine or tryptophan. A D gene is named only where the DNA matches it firmly. Clone size appears in some rows only: once, few, many, or a class for an expanded clone.

j_call: TRBJ2-3
v_call: TRBV2
clone_size: -
d_call: TRBD1
cdr3_aa: ASRRQGFASLVRTDTQY

j_call: TRBJ2-1
v_call: TRBV19
clone_size: -
d_call: -
cdr3_aa: ASSMRTSDNEQF

j_call: TRBJ2-7
v_call: TRBV2
clone_size: once
d_call: TRBD1
cdr3_aa: ASHAGTGGYEQY

j_call: TRBJ2-7
v_call: TRBV24-1
clone_size: -
d_call: -
cdr3_aa: ATSDFSPGSSYEQY

j_call: TRBJ1-1
v_call: TRBV4-1
clone_size: -
d_call: -
cdr3_aa: ASSRGADTEAF

j_call: TRBJ2-7
v_call: TRBV6-2/TRBV6-3
clone_size: -
d_call: TRBD1
cdr3_aa: ASSLTGGQPYEQY

j_call: TRBJ2-1
v_call: TRBV28
clone_size: -
d_call: TRBD2
cdr3_aa: ASSGGRALYNEQF

j_call: TRBJ2-1
v_call: TRBV15
clone_size: once
d_call: -
cdr3_aa: ATSRRRTDTMRQF

j_call: TRBJ1-1
v_call: TRBV7-9
clone_size: few
d_call: -
cdr3_aa: ASSLAVGRMNTEAF

j_call: TRBJ1-4
v_call: TRBV28
clone_size: -
d_call: -
cdr3_aa: ATHGGGVNEKLF

j_call: TRBJ2-2
v_call: TRBV24-1
clone_size: -
d_call: TRBD2
cdr3_aa: ATSDPGREVGTGELF

j_call: TRBJ1-6
v_call: TRBV2
clone_size: -
d_call: TRBD1
cdr3_aa: ASSERRGRDNSPLH

j_call: TRBJ1-4
v_call: TRBV3-1/TRBV3-2
clone_size: -
d_call: -
cdr3_aa: ASSQDLGASNEKLF

j_call: TRBJ1-4
v_call: TRBV28
clone_size: -
d_call: -
cdr3_aa: ASSLWQGIGEKLF

j_call: TRBJ2-5
v_call: TRBV11-2
clone_size: -
d_call: TRBD2
cdr3_aa: ASSLNRLAGGETQY

j_call: TRBJ2-5
v_call: TRBV29-1
clone_size: -
d_call: TRBD2
cdr3_aa: SVVGLAGGVKTQY

j_call: TRBJ2-1
v_call: TRBV7-8
clone_size: -
d_call: -
cdr3_aa: ASTQGPNNEQF

j_call: TRBJ2-5
v_call: TRBV6-2/TRBV6-3
clone_size: -
d_call: TRBD2
cdr3_aa: ASSYTMGLAGGPETQY

j_call: TRBJ2-7
v_call: TRBV2
clone_size: -
d_call: -
cdr3_aa: ASSASAHSYEQY

j_call: TRBJ2-5
v_call: TRBV6-5
clone_size: -
d_call: TRBD2
cdr3_aa: ASSYSPGLARETQY

j_call: TRBJ1-5
v_call: TRBV27
clone_size: -
d_call: -
cdr3_aa: ATREGYGNQPQH

j_call: TRBJ2-7
v_call: TRBV19
clone_size: -
d_call: -
cdr3_aa: ASRDTREQY

j_call: TRBJ2-3
v_call: TRBV6-5
clone_size: -
d_call: TRBD1
cdr3_aa: ASSFGTGGGDTQY

j_call: TRBJ2-7
v_call: TRBV29-1
clone_size: -
d_call: TRBD1
cdr3_aa: SVAVPDRGHEQY

j_call: TRBJ2-3
v_call: TRBV5-4
clone_size: -
d_call: TRBD2
cdr3_aa: ASSETSGTDTQY

j_call: TRBJ2-4
v_call: TRBV6-5
clone_size: -
d_call: -
cdr3_aa: ASSYSVAKNIQY

j_call: TRBJ1-6
v_call: TRBV28
clone_size: -
d_call: -
cdr3_aa: ASSLGGQNGSPLH

j_call: TRBJ2-5
v_call: TRBV7-9
clone_size: -
d_call: TRBD2
cdr3_aa: ASSYPGLQYQETQY

j_call: TRBJ2-7
v_call: TRBV27
clone_size: -
d_call: -
cdr3_aa: ASSLDYGSYEQY

j_call: TRBJ2-7
v_call: TRBV18
clone_size: -
d_call: -
cdr3_aa: ASSPPGGLLYEQY

j_call: TRBJ2-7
v_call: TRBV5-1
clone_size: -
d_call: -
cdr3_aa: ASSLAGSNYEQY

j_call: TRBJ2-1
v_call: TRBV7-9
clone_size: -
d_call: TRBD1
cdr3_aa: ASSNGQGGYDEQF